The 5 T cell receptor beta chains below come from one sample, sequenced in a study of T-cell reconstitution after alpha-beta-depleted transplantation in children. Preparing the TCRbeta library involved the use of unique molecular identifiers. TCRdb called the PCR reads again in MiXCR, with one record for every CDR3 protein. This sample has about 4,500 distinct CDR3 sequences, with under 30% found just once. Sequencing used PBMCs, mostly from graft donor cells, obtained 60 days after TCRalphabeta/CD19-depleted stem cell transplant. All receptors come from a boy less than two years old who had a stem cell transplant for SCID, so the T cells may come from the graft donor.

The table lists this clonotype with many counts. CDR3 nucleotide sequence: TGTGCCAGCTCTCTGAGGTCAGACACTGAAGCTTTCTTT. As protein: CASSLRSDTEAFF. The chain links TRBV18 to TRBJ1-1; D is unresolved. The CDR3 loop spans 13 amino acids. The germline gives CDR1 KGHSH, CDR2 LQKENI. Between the trimmed V and J ends, which lost 6 bases and 3 bases, there was a span of 11 bases.

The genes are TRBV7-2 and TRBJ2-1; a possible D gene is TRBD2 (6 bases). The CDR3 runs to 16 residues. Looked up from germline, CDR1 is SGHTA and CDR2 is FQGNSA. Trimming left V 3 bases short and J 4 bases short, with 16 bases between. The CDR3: CASSFLAGTDYNEQFF. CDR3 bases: TGTGCCAGCAGCTTCCTTGCGGGAACGGATTACAATGAGCAGTTCTTC. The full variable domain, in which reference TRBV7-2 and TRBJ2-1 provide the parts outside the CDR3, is GAGVSQSPSNKVTEKGKDVELRCDPISGHTALYWYRQSLGQGLEFLIYFQGNSAPDKSGLPSDRFSAERTGGSVSTLTIQRTQQEDSAVYLCASSFLAGTDYNEQFFGPGTRLTVL.

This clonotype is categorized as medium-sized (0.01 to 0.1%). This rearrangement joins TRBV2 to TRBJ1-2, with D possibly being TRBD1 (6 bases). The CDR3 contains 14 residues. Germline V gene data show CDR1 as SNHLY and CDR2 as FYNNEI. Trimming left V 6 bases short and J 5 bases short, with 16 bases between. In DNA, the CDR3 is TGTGCCAGCAGCAGGGGATGGGCGGGGTATGGCTACACCTTC. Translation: CASSRGWAGYGYTF.

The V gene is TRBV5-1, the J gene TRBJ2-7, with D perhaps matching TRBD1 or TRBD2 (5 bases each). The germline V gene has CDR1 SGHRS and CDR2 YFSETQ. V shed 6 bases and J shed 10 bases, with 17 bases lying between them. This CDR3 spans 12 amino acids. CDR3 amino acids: CASKTEGTYQYF. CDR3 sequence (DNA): TGCGCCAGCAAGACAGAGGGTACCTACCAGTACTTC.

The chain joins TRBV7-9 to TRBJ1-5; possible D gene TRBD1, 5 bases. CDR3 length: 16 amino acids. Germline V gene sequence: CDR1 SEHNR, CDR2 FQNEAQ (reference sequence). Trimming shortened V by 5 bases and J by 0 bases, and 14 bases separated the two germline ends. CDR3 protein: CASSPGGGYSNQPQHF. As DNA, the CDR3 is TGTGCCAGCAGCCCCGGGGGGGGGTATAGCAATCAGCCCCAGCATTTT.